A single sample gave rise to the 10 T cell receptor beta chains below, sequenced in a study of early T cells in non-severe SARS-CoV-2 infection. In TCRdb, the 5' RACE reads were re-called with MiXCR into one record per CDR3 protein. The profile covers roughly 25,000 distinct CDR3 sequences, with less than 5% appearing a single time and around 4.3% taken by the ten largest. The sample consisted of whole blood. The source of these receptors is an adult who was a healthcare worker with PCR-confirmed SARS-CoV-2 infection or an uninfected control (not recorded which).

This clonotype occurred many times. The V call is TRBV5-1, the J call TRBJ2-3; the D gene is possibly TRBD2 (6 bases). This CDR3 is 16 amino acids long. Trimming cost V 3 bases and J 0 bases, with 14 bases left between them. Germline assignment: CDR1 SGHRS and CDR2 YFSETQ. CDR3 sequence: CASSSGWRASTDTQYF. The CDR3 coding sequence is TGCGCCAGCAGCTCTGGCTGGAGGGCAAGCACAGATACGCAGTATTTT. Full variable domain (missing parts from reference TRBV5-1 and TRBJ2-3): KAGVTQTPRYLIKTRGQQVTLSCSPISGHRSVSWYQQTPGQGLQFLFEYFSETQRNKGNFPGRFSGRQFSNSRSEMNVSTLELGDSALYLCASSSGWRASTDTQYFGPGTRLTVL.

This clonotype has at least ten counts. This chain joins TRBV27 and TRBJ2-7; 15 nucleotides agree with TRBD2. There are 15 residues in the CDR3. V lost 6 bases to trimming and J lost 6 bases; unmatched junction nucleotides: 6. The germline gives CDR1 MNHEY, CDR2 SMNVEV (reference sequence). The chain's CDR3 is CASRPGLAGGGEQYF. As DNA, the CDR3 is TGTGCCAGCAGGCCAGGACTAGCGGGAGGGGGCGAGCAGTACTTC.

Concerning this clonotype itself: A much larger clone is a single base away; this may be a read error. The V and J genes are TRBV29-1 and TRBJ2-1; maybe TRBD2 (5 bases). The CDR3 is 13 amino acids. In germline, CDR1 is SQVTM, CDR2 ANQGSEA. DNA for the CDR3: TGCGGCGTCGCGGGCCTACCCTACAATGAGCAGTTCTTC. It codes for CGVAGLPYNEQFF.

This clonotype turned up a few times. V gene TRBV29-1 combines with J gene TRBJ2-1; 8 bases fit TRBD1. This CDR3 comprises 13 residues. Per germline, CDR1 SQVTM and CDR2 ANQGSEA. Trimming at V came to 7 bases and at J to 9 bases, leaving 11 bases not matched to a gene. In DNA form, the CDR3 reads TGCAGCGCCCTAGGACAGGGAGGAAGTGAGCAGTTCTTC. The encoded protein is CSALGQGGSEQFF.

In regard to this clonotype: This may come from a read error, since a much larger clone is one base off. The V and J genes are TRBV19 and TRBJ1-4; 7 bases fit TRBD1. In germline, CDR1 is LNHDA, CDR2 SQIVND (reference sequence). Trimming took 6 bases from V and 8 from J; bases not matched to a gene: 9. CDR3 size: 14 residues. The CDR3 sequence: CASSATGKKEKLFF. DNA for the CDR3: TGTGCCAGTAGCGCGACAGGGAAGAAAGAAAAACTGTTTTTT.

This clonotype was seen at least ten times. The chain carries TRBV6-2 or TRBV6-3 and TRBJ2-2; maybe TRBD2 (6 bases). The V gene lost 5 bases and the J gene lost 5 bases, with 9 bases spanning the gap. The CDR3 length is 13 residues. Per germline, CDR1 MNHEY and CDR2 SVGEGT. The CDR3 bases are TGTGCCAGCAGTCTTCGGGAGACCGGGGAGCTGTTTTTT. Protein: CASSLRETGELFF.

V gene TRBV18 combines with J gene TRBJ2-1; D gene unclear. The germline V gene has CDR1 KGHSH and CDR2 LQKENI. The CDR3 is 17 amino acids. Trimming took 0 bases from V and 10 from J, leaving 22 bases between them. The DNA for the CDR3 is TGTGCCAGCTCACCACCAGAGACTTGGGTGACCATTAGGGAGCAGTTCTTC. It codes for CASSPPETWVTIREQFF.

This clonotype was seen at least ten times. CDR3: CASRASTPNTGELFF. Written as DNA, the CDR3 is TGTGCCAGCAGGGCGAGCACTCCGAACACCGGGGAGCTGTTTTTT. V gene TRBV2 combines with J gene TRBJ2-2; D remains ambiguous. With 6 bases removed from V and 0 bases from J, the gap between germline ends came to 11 bases. This CDR3 is built from 15 residues. From germline, CDR1 is SNHLY and CDR2 FYNNEI.

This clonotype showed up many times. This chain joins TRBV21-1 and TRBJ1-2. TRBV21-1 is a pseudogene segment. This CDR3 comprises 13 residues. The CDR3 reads CASSTRALGGYTF. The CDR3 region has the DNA TGTGCCAGCAGCACCCGGGCCCTAGGAGGCTACACCTTC.

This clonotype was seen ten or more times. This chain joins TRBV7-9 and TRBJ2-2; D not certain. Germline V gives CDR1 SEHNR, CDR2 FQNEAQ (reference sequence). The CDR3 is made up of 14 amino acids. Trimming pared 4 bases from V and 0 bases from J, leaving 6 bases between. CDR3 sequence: CASSSGTNTGELFF. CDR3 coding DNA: TGTGCCAGCAGCTCCGGCACGAACACCGGGGAGCTGTTTTTT.